This is a list of T cell receptor beta chains from one sample in a study of early T cells in non-severe SARS-CoV-2 infection. TCRdb processed the 5' RACE reads anew with MiXCR; each CDR3 protein has one entry. The table includes 60,000 to 65,000 distinct CDR3 sequences, approximately 9% detected once. Sequenced material: whole blood. These receptors originate from an adult who was a healthcare worker with PCR-confirmed SARS-CoV-2 infection or an uninfected control (not recorded which). CDR3s include the opening cysteine and the closing phenylalanine or tryptophan. A D gene is named only where the DNA matches it firmly. Clone size is not always given. Where it is, it says once, few, many or a class for expanded clones.

>TRBV12-5|few|TRBJ2-5|.|14
TGTGCTAGTGGCCTCCTAGCGCCCCAAGAGACCCAGTACTTC
CASGLLAPQETQYF
>TRBV5-1|.|TRBJ1-2|TRBD1|13
TGCGCCAGCTTCGGGACAGACCCGTATGGCTACACCTTC
CASFGTDPYGYTF
>TRBV11-2|many|TRBJ1-6|.|17
TGTGCCAGCAGCTTAGAGGGTCTTAGCGCCTATAATTCACCCCTCCACTTT
CASSLEGLSAYNSPLHF
>TRBV3-1|once|TRBJ2-5|.|15
TGTGCCAGCAGTCCCCCCCGCGATCTTTGGGAGACCCAGTACTTC
CASSPPRDLWETQYF
>TRBV11-2|few|TRBJ2-1|TRBD1|16
TGTGCCAGCAAGCTCATCTCCGGGACAGGCTACAATGAGCAGTTCTTC
CASKLISGTGYNEQFF
>TRBV6-1|few|TRBJ1-4|.|15
TGTGCCAGCAGTGAAGTGGCGACGTCGAATGAAAAACTGTTTTTT
CASSEVATSNEKLFF
>TRBV12-2|few|TRBJ2-2|.|16
TGTGCAAGTCGCCCAGGGGGATCGTTAAGTCCCGGGGAGCTGTTTTTT
CASRPGGSLSPGELFF
>TRBV5-1|.|TRBJ1-4|.|13
TGCGCCAGCAGCTTGGGCACGGAGGAAAAACTGTTTTTT
CASSLGTEEKLFF
>TRBV3-1|few|TRBJ2-2|.|16
TGTGCCAGCAGCCAAGTTAGTGGGCGAGCGTCTGGGGAGCTGTTTTTT
CASSQVSGRASGELFF
>TRBV20-1|few|TRBJ2-1|TRBD1|16
TGCAGTGCTAGAGATCCGGGACAGGGCCCCCTTGGTGAGCAGTTCTTC
CSARDPGQGPLGEQFF
>TRBV5-1|.|TRBJ2-1|TRBD1|14
TGTGCCAGCAGCTTGGGACAGCCGTCGAATGAGCAGTTCTTC
CASSLGQPSNEQFF